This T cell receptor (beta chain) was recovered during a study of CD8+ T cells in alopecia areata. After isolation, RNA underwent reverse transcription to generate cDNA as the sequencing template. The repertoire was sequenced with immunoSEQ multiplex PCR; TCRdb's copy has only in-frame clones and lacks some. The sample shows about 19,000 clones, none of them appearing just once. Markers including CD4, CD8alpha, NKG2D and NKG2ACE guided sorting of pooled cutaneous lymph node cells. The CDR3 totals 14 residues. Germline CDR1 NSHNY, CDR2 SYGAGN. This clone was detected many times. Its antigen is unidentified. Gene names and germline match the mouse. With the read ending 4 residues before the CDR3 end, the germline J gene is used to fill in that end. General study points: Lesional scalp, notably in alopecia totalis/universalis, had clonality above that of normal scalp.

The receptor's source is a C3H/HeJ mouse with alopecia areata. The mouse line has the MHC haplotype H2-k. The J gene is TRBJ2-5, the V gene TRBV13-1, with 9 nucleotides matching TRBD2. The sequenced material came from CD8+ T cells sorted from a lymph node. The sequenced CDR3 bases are TGTGCCAGCAGTGATGCGGGACTGGGAGAC. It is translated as CASSDAGLGD. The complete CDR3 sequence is CASSDAGLGDTQYF.